A selection of T cell receptor beta chains follows, all from one sample in a study of cytomegalovirus exposure and HLA in healthy donors. Assay used: immunoSEQ multiplex PCR; TCRdb lists only in-frame clones, some missing. The sample has fewer than 100,000 clones, around 8% seen once. Sequencing was carried out using PBMCs. The receptors originated from a man aged 45-60 years in good health and CMV-seronegative. Both conserved end residues are part of each CDR3. D genes are given only for firm matches. Expanded clones get a size class; other rows say once, few or many, or leave the size out.

cdr3_length clone_size d_call j_call v_call cdr3_aa cdr3_nt
15 . . TRBJ2-3 TRBV19 CASSIGAVSTDTQYF TGTGCCAGTAGTATAGGGGCAGTTAGCACAGATACGCAGTATTTT
16 few TRBD2 TRBJ2-1 TRBV28 CASSLVAGGSYNEQFF TGTGCCAGCAGCCTTGTAGCGGGAGGGTCCTACAATGAGCAGTTCTTC
16 few TRBD1 TRBJ1-2 TRBV9 CASSVSPGQGEYGYTF TGTGCCAGCAGCGTATCCCCGGGACAGGGTGAATATGGCTACACCTTC
15 few . TRBJ2-1 TRBV18 CASSPPRTEYNEQFF TGTGCCAGCTCACCACCGCGGACAGAATACAATGAGCAGTTCTTC
15 few . TRBJ2-5 TRBV28 CASSLGGRPLETQYF TGTGCCAGCAGTTTAGGAGGGAGGCCATTAGAGACCCAGTACTTC
14 . . TRBJ1-5 TRBV19 CASSPRDSNQPQHF TGTGCCAGTAGTCCCAGGGATAGCAATCAGCCCCAGCATTTT
12 few . TRBJ1-6 TRBV30 CAWRGRNSPLHF TGTGCCTGGAGAGGGAGGAATTCACCCCTCCACTTT
15 . TRBD1 TRBJ1-5 TRBV6-5 CASRPGQGSNQPQHF TGTGCCAGCAGACCGGGACAGGGTAGCAATCAGCCCCAGCATTTT
16 few . TRBJ2-7 TRBV28 CASSLGGNYRSYEQYF TGTGCCAGCAGTTTAGGTGGAAACTACCGCTCCTACGAGCAGTACTTC
15 few . TRBJ2-2 TRBV27 CASSFKGPNTGELFF TGTGCCAGCAGTTTTAAGGGGCCAAACACCGGGGAGCTGTTTTTT
15 few . TRBJ1-6 TRBV2 CASTPRGTNDSPLHF TGTGCCAGCACCCCGAGGGGGACGAATGATTCACCCCTCCACTTT
14 few TRBD1 TRBJ2-3 TRBV11-2 CASSSGQVLDTQYF TGTGCCAGCAGCTCTGGACAGGTTCTAGATACGCAGTATTTT
16 few TRBD1 TRBJ1-2 TRBV28 CATPESRGQLNYGYTF TGTGCCACCCCAGAGAGTAGGGGGCAATTAAACTATGGCTACACCTTC
14 . . TRBJ1-3 TRBV7-2 CASSLAGSGNTIYF TGTGCCAGCAGCTTAGCCGGTTCTGGAAACACCATATATTTT
15 . TRBD2 TRBJ2-7 TRBV9 CASSVDTGRAYEQYF TGTGCCAGCAGCGTCGACACCGGGAGGGCCTACGAGCAGTACTTC
16 few . TRBJ2-6 TRBV9 CASSPQGGTGANVLTF TGTGCCAGCAGCCCTCAGGGTGGCACTGGGGCCAACGTCCTGACTTTC
13 . . TRBJ1-5 TRBV7-8 CASSAMRDQPQHF TGTGCCAGCAGCGCTATGAGGGATCAGCCCCAGCATTTT
15 . . TRBJ2-2 TRBV7-8 CASSPRTQNTGELFF TGTGCCAGCAGCCCCCGGACACAAAACACCGGGGAGCTGTTTTTT
13 . TRBD1 TRBJ1-2 TRBV7-9 CASSWGDSYGYTF TGTGCCAGCAGCTGGGGGGACAGCTATGGCTACACCTTC
14 . TRBD1 TRBJ1-2 TRBV28 CASSSDRANYGYTF TGTGCCAGTTCCTCCGACAGGGCGAACTATGGCTACACCTTC
15 . TRBD2 TRBJ2-3 TRBV7-2 CASSWTRGSTDTQYF TGTGCCAGCAGTTGGACTAGAGGGAGCACAGATACGCAGTATTTT
13 medium-sized . TRBJ2-7 TRBV4-1 CASSQEGGDEQYF TGCGCCAGCAGCCAAGAGGGCGGGGACGAGCAGTACTTC
15 . TRBD2 TRBJ2-1 TRBV5-6 CASSTRAGGDNEQFF TGTGCCAGCAGCACTCGGGCGGGGGGCGACAATGAGCAGTTCTTC
16 few . TRBJ2-3 TRBV7-8 CASSLYSKLATDTQYF TGTGCCAGCAGCTTATACTCCAAGCTTGCCACAGATACGCAGTATTTT
16 few . TRBJ2-5 TRBV9 CASSPGGTGYQETQYF TGTGCCAGCAGCCCGGGGGGGACAGGGTACCAAGAGACCCAGTACTTC
15 . . TRBJ1-2 TRBV28 CASSVGGTTNYGYTF TGTGCCAGCAGTGTGGGCGGGACTACTAACTATGGCTACACCTTC
14 . . TRBJ1-2 TRBV7-9 CASSLYDTNYGYTF TGTGCCAGCAGCTTATATGACACAAACTATGGCTACACCTTC
15 few . TRBJ1-4 TRBV6-1 CAIRGSPPTNEKLFF TGTGCCATTCGGGGTAGCCCCCCAACTAATGAAAAACTGTTTTTT
15 few TRBD2 TRBJ2-7 TRBV7-3 CASSPLAGSAYEQYF TGTGCCAGCAGCCCATTAGCGGGATCCGCCTACGAGCAGTACTTC